The sample holds a few counts of the clone carrying this TCR beta chain. Combining a sample-barcoded 5' primer with a J-beta primer mix, a second PCR ran for roughly 7 to 11 cycles. With 12 random nucleotides, a template-switch adaptor tagged each individual cDNA molecule. One entry per CDR3 protein results from TCRdb running MiXCR on the 5' RACE reads. The sample lists about 1.8 million distinct CDR3 sequences; roughly 50% were seen once. V was pared by 4 bases and J by 0 bases, with 6 bases of the junction left unmatched. CDR3 size: 16 residues. CDR1 and CDR2 (germline): LGHNA, YSLEER. These data belong to a study of blood T cells in healthy people across ages.

The V and J genes are TRBV4-3 and TRBJ2-1, with 7 bases aligning to TRBD1. The receptor was derived from a woman between 35 and 50 years old in good health. Sequences were obtained from blood. The chain's CDR3 is CASSRMTGSSYNEQFF. CDR3 nucleotides: TGCGCCAGCAGCCGAATGACAGGGAGCTCCTACAATGAGCAGTTCTTC.